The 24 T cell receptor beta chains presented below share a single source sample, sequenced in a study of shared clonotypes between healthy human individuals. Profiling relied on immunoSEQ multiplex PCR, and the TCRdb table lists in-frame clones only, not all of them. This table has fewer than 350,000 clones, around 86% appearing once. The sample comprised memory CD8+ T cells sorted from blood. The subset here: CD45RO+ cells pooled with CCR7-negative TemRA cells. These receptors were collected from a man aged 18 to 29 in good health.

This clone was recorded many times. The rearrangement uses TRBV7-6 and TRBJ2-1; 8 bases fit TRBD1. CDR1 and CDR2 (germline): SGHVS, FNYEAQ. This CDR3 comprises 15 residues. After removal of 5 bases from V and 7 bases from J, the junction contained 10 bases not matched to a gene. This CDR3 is CASSPDRVRGNEQFF. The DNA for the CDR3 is TGTGCCAGCAGCCCGGACAGGGTGAGAGGGAATGAGCAGTTCTTC. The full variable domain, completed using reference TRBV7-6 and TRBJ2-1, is GAGVSQSPRYKVTKRGQDVALRCDPISGHVSLYWYRQALGQGPEFLTYFNYEAQQDKSGLPNDRFSAERPEGSISTLTIQRTEQRDSAMYRCASSPDRVRGNEQFFGPGTRLTVL.

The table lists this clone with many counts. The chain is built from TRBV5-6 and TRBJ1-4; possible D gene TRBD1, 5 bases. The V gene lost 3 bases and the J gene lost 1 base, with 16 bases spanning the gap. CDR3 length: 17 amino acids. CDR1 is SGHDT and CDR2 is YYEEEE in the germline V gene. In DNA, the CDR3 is TGTGCCAGCAGCTCGGCATGGGGCGAAGTAACTAATGAAAAACTGTTTTTT. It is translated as CASSSAWGEVTNEKLFF. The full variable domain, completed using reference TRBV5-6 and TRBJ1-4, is DAGVTQSPTHLIKTRGQQVTLRCSPKSGHDTVSWYQQALGQGPQFIFQYYEEEERQRGNFPDRFSGHQFPNYSSELNVNALLLGDSALYLCASSSAWGEVTNEKLFFGSGTQLSVL.

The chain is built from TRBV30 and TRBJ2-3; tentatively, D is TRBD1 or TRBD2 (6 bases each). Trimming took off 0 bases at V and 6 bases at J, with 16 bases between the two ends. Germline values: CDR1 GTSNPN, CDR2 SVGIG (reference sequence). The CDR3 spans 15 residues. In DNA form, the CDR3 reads TGTGCCTGGAGTGTACTAGGGGGGAGCGGGGATACGCAGTATTTT. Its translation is CAWSVLGGSGDTQYF.

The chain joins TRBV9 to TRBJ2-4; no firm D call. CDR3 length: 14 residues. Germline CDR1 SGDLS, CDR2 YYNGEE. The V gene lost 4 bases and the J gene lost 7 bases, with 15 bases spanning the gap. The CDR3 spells CASSPPAQENIQYF. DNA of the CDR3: TGTGCCAGCAGCCCACCAGCCCAGGAGAACATTCAGTACTTC.

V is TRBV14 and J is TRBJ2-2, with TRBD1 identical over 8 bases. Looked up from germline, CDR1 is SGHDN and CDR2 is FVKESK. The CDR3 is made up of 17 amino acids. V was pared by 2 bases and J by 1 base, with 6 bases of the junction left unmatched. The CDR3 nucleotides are TGTGCCAGCAGCCAACAGATTGGGACAGGGAACACCGGGGAGCTGTTTTTT. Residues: CASSQQIGTGNTGELFF.

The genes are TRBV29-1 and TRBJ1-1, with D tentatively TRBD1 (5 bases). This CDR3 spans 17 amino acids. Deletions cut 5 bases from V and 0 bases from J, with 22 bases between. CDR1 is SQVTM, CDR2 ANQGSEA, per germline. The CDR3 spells CSVIGDLEQRMNTEAFF. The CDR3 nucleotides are TGCAGCGTTATTGGGGACCTTGAGCAACGCATGAACACTGAAGCTTTCTTT.

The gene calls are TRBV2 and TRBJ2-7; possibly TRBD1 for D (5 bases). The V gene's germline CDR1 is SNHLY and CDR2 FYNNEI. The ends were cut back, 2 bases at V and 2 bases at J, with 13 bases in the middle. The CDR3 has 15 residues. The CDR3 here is CASSEWAGKTYEQYF. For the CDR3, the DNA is TGTGCCAGCAGTGAATGGGCAGGGAAAACCTACGAGCAGTACTTC.

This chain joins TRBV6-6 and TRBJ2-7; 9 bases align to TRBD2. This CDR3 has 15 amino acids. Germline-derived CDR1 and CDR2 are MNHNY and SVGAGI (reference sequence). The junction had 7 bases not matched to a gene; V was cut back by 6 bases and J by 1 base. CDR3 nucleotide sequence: TGTGCCAGCAGGAGTCAGCGGGAGGAGTCCTACGAGCAGTACTTC. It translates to CASRSQREESYEQYF.

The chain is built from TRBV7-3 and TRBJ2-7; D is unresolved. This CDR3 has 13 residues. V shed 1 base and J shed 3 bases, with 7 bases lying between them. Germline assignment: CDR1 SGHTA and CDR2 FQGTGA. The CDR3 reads CASSLNPGYEQYF. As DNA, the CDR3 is TGTGCCAGCAGCTTAAATCCTGGCTACGAGCAGTACTTC.

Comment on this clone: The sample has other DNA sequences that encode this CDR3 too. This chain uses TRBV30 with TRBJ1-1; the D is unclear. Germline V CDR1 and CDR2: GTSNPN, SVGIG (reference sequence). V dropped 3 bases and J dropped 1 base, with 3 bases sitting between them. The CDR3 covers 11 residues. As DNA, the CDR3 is TGTGCCTGGAGGAGGAACACTGAAGCTTTCTTT. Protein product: CAWRRNTEAFF.

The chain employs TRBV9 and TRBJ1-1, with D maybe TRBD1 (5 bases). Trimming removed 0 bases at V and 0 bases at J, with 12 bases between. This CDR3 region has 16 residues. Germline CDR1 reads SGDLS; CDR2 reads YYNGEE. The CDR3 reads CASSVGETEMNTEAFF. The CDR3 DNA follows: TGTGCCAGCAGCGTAGGGGAGACAGAAATGAACACTGAAGCTTTCTTT. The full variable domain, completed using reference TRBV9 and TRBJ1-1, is DSGVTQTPKHLITATGQRVTLRCSPRSGDLSVYWYQQSLDQGLQFLIQYYNGEERAKGNILERFSAQQFPDLHSELNLSSLELGDSALYFCASSVGETEMNTEAFFGQGTRLTVV.

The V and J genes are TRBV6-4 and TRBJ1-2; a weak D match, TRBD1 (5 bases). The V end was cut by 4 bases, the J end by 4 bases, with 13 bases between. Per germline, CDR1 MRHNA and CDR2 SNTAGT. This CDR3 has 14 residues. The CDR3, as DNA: TGTGCCAGCAGTGTACTGGGACGGACCTATGGCTACACCTTC. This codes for CASSVLGRTYGYTF.

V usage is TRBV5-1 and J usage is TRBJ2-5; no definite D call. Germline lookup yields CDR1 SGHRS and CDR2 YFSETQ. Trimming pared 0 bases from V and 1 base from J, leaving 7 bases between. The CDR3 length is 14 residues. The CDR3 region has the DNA TGCGCCAGCAGCTTGGACAGCTTCCAAGAGACCCAGTACTTC. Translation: CASSLDSFQETQYF. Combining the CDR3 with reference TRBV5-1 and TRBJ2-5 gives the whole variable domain KAGVTQTPRYLIKTRGQQVTLSCSPISGHRSVSWYQQTPGQGLQFLFEYFSETQRNKGNFPGRFSGRQFSNSRSEMNVSTLELGDSALYLCASSLDSFQETQYFGPGTRLLVL.

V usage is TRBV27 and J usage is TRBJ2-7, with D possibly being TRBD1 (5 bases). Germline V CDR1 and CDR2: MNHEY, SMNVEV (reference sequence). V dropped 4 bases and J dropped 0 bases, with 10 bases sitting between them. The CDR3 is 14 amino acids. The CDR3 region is CASSWGRASYEQYF. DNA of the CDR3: TGTGCCAGCAGTTGGGGCAGGGCCTCCTACGAGCAGTACTTC.

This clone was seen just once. This CDR3 is CSIRPYGLGNEQFF. As DNA, the CDR3 is TGCAGCATCAGACCCTATGGGCTTGGGAATGAGCAGTTCTTC. The rearrangement uses TRBV29-1 and TRBJ2-1; D not resolved. This CDR3 region has 14 residues. Germline CDR1 and CDR2: SQVTM and ANQGSEA. V shed 8 bases and J shed 7 bases, with 21 bases lying between them.

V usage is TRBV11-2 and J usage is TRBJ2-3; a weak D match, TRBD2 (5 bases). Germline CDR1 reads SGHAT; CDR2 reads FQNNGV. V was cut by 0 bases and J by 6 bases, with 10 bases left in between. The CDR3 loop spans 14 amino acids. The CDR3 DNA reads TGTGCCAGCAGCTTAGATATGGGAGTTGATACGCAGTATTTT. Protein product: CASSLDMGVDTQYF.

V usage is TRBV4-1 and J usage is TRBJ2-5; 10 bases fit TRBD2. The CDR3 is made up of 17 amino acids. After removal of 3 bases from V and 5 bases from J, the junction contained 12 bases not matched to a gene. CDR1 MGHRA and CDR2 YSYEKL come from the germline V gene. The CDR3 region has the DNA TGCGCCAGCAGCCAGGGCCCCTGGGAGCGGGAGGGGGAGACCCAGTACTTC. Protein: CASSQGPWEREGETQYF.

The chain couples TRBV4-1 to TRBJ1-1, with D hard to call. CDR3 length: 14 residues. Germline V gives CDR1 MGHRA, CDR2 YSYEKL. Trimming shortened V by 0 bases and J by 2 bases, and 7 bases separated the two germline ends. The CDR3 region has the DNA TGCGCCAGCAGCCAAGATGGCCAAAACACTGAAGCTTTCTTT. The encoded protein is CASSQDGQNTEAFF.

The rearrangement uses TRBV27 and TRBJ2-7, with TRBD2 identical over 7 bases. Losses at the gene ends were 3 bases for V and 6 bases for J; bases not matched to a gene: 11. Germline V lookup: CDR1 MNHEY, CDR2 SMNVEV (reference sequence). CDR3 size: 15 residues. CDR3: CASSFRSGTVSEQYF. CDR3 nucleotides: TGTGCCAGCAGTTTCCGGAGCGGGACGGTAAGCGAGCAGTACTTC.

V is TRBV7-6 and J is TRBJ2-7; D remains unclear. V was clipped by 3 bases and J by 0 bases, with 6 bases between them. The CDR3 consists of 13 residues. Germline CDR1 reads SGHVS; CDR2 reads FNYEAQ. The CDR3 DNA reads TGTGCCAGCAGCTTCAAGAGCTCCTACGAGCAGTACTTC. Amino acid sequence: CASSFKSSYEQYF.

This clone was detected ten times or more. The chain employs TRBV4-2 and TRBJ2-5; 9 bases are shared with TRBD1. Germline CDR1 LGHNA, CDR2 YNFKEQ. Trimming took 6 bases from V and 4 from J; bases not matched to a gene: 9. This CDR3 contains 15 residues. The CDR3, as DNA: TGTGCCAGCAGAAACGAACAGGGGGCTGGAGAGACCCAGTACTTC. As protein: CASRNEQGAGETQYF.

CDR3 sequence: CASSLQHSGTGGYNEQFF. The CDR3 DNA reads as TGCGCCAGCAGCCTACAACACTCCGGGACAGGGGGCTACAATGAGCAGTTCTTC. The V gene is TRBV4-3, the J gene TRBJ2-1; TRBD1 matches 11 bases. Germline CDR1 is LGHNA and CDR2 is YSLEER. The trim removed 4 bases at V and 3 bases at J, leaving 11 bases unmatched. This CDR3 comprises 18 residues.

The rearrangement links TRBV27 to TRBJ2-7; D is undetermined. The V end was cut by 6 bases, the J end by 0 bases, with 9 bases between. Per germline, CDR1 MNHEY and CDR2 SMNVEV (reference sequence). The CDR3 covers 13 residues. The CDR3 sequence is CASSQASSYEQYF. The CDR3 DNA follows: TGTGCCAGCAGCCAGGCGAGCTCCTACGAGCAGTACTTC.

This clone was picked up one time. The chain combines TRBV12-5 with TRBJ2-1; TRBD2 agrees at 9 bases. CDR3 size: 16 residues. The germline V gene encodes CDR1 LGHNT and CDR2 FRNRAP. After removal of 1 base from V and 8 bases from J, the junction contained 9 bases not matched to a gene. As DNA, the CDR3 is TGTGCTAGTGGTTTGGGGAGCGGGAGGTCTATTGATGAGCAGTTCTTC. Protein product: CASGLGSGRSIDEQFF.